This T cell receptor beta chain was recorded in a study of T cells in tumors after PD-1 blockade. Study at large: Some patients also took daily vismodegib 150 mg during anti-PD-1 treatment.

Germline V gene lookup returns CDR1 SGHTA and CDR2 FQGNSA. Between the trimmed V and J ends, which lost 5 bases and 2 bases, there was a span of 9 bases. The CDR3 loop spans 13 amino acids. Produced via immunoSEQ multiplex PCR; TCRdb's table is partial and in-frame only. The data contain 3,500 to 5,000 clones, under 70% of them singletons. Site-matched primary tumor biopsies were taken before and after PD-1 blockade. Material: tumor tissue, obtained before anti-PD-1 treatment. The TCR was taken from a human donor with basal cell carcinoma. The chain employs TRBV7-2 and TRBJ1-2; D is unresolved. DNA for the CDR3: TGTGCCAGCAGCGGGAGGGTGAACTATGGCTACACCTTC. It yields the protein CASSGRVNYGYTF.